The 10 T cell receptor beta chains given below trace back to one sample, sequenced in a study of T-cell reconstitution after alpha-beta-depleted transplantation in children. TCRbeta library construction was performed incorporating unique molecular identifiers. TCRdb itself ran the PCR reads through MiXCR, one entry per CDR3 protein. The sample comprises 700,000 or so distinct CDR3 sequences, around 13% of which are singletons, and roughly 0.77% rests with the top ten. Sequences were derived from PBMCs, sampled before TCRalphabeta/CD19-depleted stem cell transplant. The receptors stem from a girl aged 2-10 years with congenital amegakaryocytic thrombocytopenia, due to receive a stem cell transplant.

This clonotype was counted at least ten times. V and J are TRBV7-8 and TRBJ2-1; D is possibly TRBD2 (5 bases). The CDR3 is 13 amino acids. Germline CDR1 reads SGHVS; CDR2 reads FQNEAQ. Trimming cost V 5 bases and J 8 bases, with 13 bases left between them. The DNA for the CDR3 is TGTGCCAGCAGCCCGGGGTATTCAGATGAGCAGTTCTTC. This encodes CASSPGYSDEQFF.

The chain couples TRBV10-2 to TRBJ2-7; D is perhaps TRBD2 (6 bases). The CDR3 loop spans 15 amino acids. V shed 5 bases and J shed 0 bases, with 14 bases lying between them. Germline loops: CDR1 WSHSY, CDR2 SAAADI. The CDR3 coding sequence is TGCGCCAGCAGTCGAGGCGGGATAGTCTCCTACGAGCAGTACTTC. Protein sequence: CASSRGGIVSYEQYF.

This clonotype was detected many times. The chain combines TRBV6-1 with TRBJ2-5; tentative D call: TRBD1 (6 bases). V lost 6 bases to trimming and J lost 3 bases, with 11 bases between them. The CDR3 is 13 residues long. Germline lookup yields CDR1 MNHNS and CDR2 SASEGT. This CDR3 reads CASSKNREETQYF. CDR3 coding DNA: TGTGCCAGCAGCAAAAACAGGGAAGAGACCCAGTACTTC.

Only a few counts were recorded for this clonotype. This chain uses TRBV5-1 with TRBJ2-7; 13 nucleotides agree with TRBD2. V lost 6 bases, J lost 5 bases, and 8 bases stayed unmatched. The CDR3 covers 15 residues. The germline CDR1 and CDR2 sequences are SGHRS and YFSETQ. The CDR3 DNA follows: TGCGCCAGCACAACCTTAGGACTAGCGGGAGACGAGCAGTACTTC. Its translation is CASTTLGLAGDEQYF.

This clonotype showed up just a few times. This chain uses TRBV20-1 with TRBJ2-7, with D tentatively TRBD1 (6 bases). The CDR3 covers 12 residues. The germline gives CDR1 DFQATT, CDR2 SNEGSKA (reference sequence). With 1 base removed from V and 7 bases from J, the gap between germline ends came to 11 bases. The CDR3 DNA is TGCAGTGCTAGAGGGACAGCGGATGAGCAGTACTTC. Protein sequence: CSARGTADEQYF.

A remark on this clonotype: A much larger clone lies a single base off, so this may be a read error. The chain joins TRBV20-1 to TRBJ1-2; D unclear. The CDR3 consists of 12 residues. Germline V lookup: CDR1 DFQATT, CDR2 SNEGSKA (reference sequence). The CDR3 spells CSARDRMDGDTF. For the CDR3, the DNA is TGCAGTGCTAGAGATCGAATGGATGGCGACACCTTC.

This clonotype has a handful of counts. V usage is TRBV7-9 and J usage is TRBJ2-7, with 11 bases identical to TRBD2. This CDR3 region has 16 residues. Germline CDR1 is SEHNR and CDR2 is FQNEAQ (reference sequence). J was trimmed by 2 bases and V by 5 bases; bases with no gene match: 8. As DNA, the CDR3 is TGTGCCAGCAGCCAAACACCGGGACTAGCGGCCTACGAGCAGTACTTC. As protein: CASSQTPGLAAYEQYF.

This clonotype was detected ten times or more. This chain uses TRBV7-9 with TRBJ1-5; TRBD1 is a possible D gene (6 bases). The V gene lost 3 bases and the J gene lost 6 bases, with 21 bases spanning the gap. The CDR3 sequence is 17 residues long. Germline V gives CDR1 SEHNR, CDR2 FQNEAQ (reference sequence). CDR3 nucleotides: TGTGCCAGCAGCTTTGTTGACTTCAGGGGACGCAGTCAGCCCCAGCATTTT. This translates into CASSFVDFRGRSQPQHF.

This clonotype appeared many times. The chain carries TRBV20-1 and TRBJ1-1, with unresolved D. CDR3 length: 14 amino acids. Germline V gives CDR1 DFQATT, CDR2 SNEGSKA (reference sequence). V dropped 0 bases and J dropped 2 bases, with 10 bases sitting between them. The CDR3 sequence is CSARDPWDNTEAFF. The CDR3 coding sequence is TGCAGTGCTAGAGATCCGTGGGATAACACTGAAGCTTTCTTT.

This clonotype was recorded at least ten times. V is TRBV4-1 and J is TRBJ2-5; D possibly corresponds to TRBD2 (5 bases). Germline V gene sequence: CDR1 MGHRA, CDR2 YSYEKL. The V and J ends lost 1 base and 3 bases respectively, with 9 bases between them. The CDR3 runs 14 residues. CDR3 coding DNA: TGCGCCAGCAGCCAAGTACTAGGGAAAGAGACCCAGTACTTC. Translation gives CASSQVLGKETQYF.